The next 30 T cell receptor beta chains were all read from a single sample in a study of CD8 T cells in Susac syndrome (dated by TCRdb to about 2019). Library preparation used the immunoSEQ multiplex PCR assay. RNA was extracted using the RNeasy kit, and roughly 0.5 to 1 microgram was reverse transcribed with random hexamers. Through fastp at Q25 and MiXCR, TCRdb rebuilt clones from the public reads, retaining in-frame beta chains. Entries are consolidated by CDR3 protein sequence, retaining the most common genes and DNA. The sample table holds about 250,000 distinct CDR3 sequences, of which just under 95% were seen once. Around 0.067% of the sample belongs to the ten largest clones. Sequenced material: CD4+ T cells from PBMCs. The receptor set was obtained from a human donor with multiple sclerosis.

V and J are TRBV14 and TRBJ1-1; no reliable D call. The V end was cut by 4 bases, the J end by 7 bases, with 13 bases between. Germline-derived CDR1 and CDR2 are SGHDN and FVKESK. The CDR3 covers 13 residues. CDR3 nucleotide sequence: TGTGCCAGCAGCCGCCGGCAAGGATTTGAAGCTTTCTTT. It yields the protein CASSRRQGFEAFF.

This rearrangement joins TRBV11-1 to TRBJ2-1; maybe TRBD1 (6 bases). The CDR3 has 15 residues. The ends were cut back, 1 base at V and 2 bases at J, with 9 bases in the middle. Looked up from germline, CDR1 is SGHAT and CDR2 is FQDESV (reference sequence). The CDR3 DNA is TGTGCCAGCAGCTTAGACAGGGTAACCTACAATGAGCAGTTCTTC. This sequence encodes CASSLDRVTYNEQFF.

The V call is TRBV19, the J call TRBJ2-3; the D gene is possibly TRBD1 (5 bases). Germline V gives CDR1 LNHDA, CDR2 SQIVND (reference sequence). Trimming left V 5 bases short and J 1 base short, with 7 bases between. The CDR3 is 13 amino acids. CDR3: CASSHRRTDTQYF. CDR3 sequence (DNA): TGTGCCAGTAGTCACAGGCGCACAGATACGCAGTATTTT.

The genes are TRBV30 and TRBJ1-1; D uncertain. This CDR3 comprises 13 residues. Trimming cost V 4 bases and J 11 bases, with 20 bases left between them. CDR1 is GTSNPN, CDR2 SVGIG, per germline (reference sequence). The CDR3, as DNA: TGTGCCTGGATAGTTCCGTTTTGGAATACGGCTTTCTTT. Translated: CAWIVPFWNTAFF.

The rearrangement uses TRBV12-3 or TRBV12-4 and TRBJ1-5; a weak D match, TRBD1 (5 bases). The CDR3 length is 17 residues. V shed 5 bases and J shed 1 base, with 18 bases lying between them. CDR3 coding DNA: TGTGCCAGCAGTAACTCCGCCGGGGCTAAGAGCAATCAGCCCCAGCATTTT. Protein sequence: CASSNSAGAKSNQPQHF.

This clonotype was observed once. This chain uses TRBV3-1 with TRBJ1-2; D may be TRBD1 (6 bases). The length of the CDR3 is 14 residues. Trimming took 5 bases from V and 5 from J, leaving 15 bases between them. Germline CDR1 is LGHDT and CDR2 is YNNKEL (reference sequence). The CDR3 here is CASSSPGTIYGYTF. For the CDR3, the DNA is TGTGCCAGCAGCTCCCCGGGGACAATTTATGGCTACACCTTC.

This chain links TRBV5-4 with TRBJ2-1, with 14 bases that match TRBD2. V was clipped by 0 bases and J by 8 bases; unmatched bases: 1. CDR3 size: 15 residues. From germline, CDR1 is SGHNT and CDR2 YYREEE (reference sequence). The CDR3 DNA is TGTGCCAGCAGCTTGGGACTAGCGGGGGGGCATGAGCAGTTCTTC. Protein sequence: CASSLGLAGGHEQFF. Full variable domain (rest looked up from reference TRBV5-4 and TRBJ2-1): ETGVTQSPTHLIKTRGQQVTLRCSSQSGHNTVSWYQQALGQGPQFIFQYYREEENGRGNFPPRFSGLQFPNYSSELNVNALELDDSALYLCASSLGLAGGHEQFFGPGTRLTVL.

The V gene is TRBV11-3, the J gene TRBJ2-5; D is uncertain. The V end was cut by 4 bases, the J end by 5 bases, with 20 bases between. This CDR3 spans 16 amino acids. Germline V CDR1 and CDR2: SGHNT, YENEEA. The CDR3: CASSSLYETASETQYF. As DNA, the CDR3 is TGTGCCAGCAGCTCCTTATACGAGACCGCGTCGGAGACCCAGTACTTC.

DNA for the CDR3: TGTGCCAGCAGTGAAATCTGGTCGGTCGAGACCCAGTACTTC. This sequence encodes CASSEIWSVETQYF. The chain uses TRBV6-1 and TRBJ2-5; D ambiguous. Trimming removed 2 bases at V and 5 bases at J, with 12 bases between. The CDR3 is 14 residues long. Per the germline V gene, CDR1 is MNHNS and CDR2 is SASEGT.

The chain's CDR3 is CASSLSQGYEQYV. Here the CDR3 DNA reads TGTGCCAGCAGTTTATCGCAGGGATACGAGCAGTACGTC. V is TRBV27 and J is TRBJ2-7; a weak D match, TRBD1 (5 bases). CDR3 length equals 13 residues. Germline V CDR1 and CDR2: MNHEY, SMNVEV (reference sequence). Trimming shortened V by 0 bases and J by 4 bases, and 7 bases separated the two germline ends.

A single count supports this clonotype. CDR3 sequence: CATSSPQGWAADTQYF. DNA of the CDR3: TGTGCCACCAGTAGTCCCCAGGGATGGGCGGCAGATACGCAGTATTTT. The chain employs TRBV24-1 and TRBJ2-3; tentative D call: TRBD1 (5 bases). Trimming shortened V by 6 bases and J by 4 bases, and 19 bases separated the two germline ends. CDR3 size: 16 residues. Germline V gives CDR1 KGHDR, CDR2 SFDVKD.

The sample holds one count of this clonotype. V is TRBV25-1 and J is TRBJ1-2; D unclear. Deletions cut 4 bases from V and 3 bases from J, with 9 bases between. Germline CDR1 reads MGHDK; CDR2 reads SYGVNS. The CDR3 has 13 residues. DNA of the CDR3: TGTGCCAGCAGTGCTGGAACTTACTATGGCTACACCTTC. Its translation: CASSAGTYYGYTF.

The gene calls are TRBV6-6 and TRBJ1-2, with 10 positions matching TRBD1. V shed 9 bases, J shed 8 bases, and the junction held 15 bases outside the gene matches. Per germline, CDR1 MNHNY and CDR2 SVGAGI (reference sequence). There are 15 residues in the CDR3. The CDR3 sequence is CASSDRGRKKVGYTF. CDR3 DNA: TGTGCCAGTTCAGACAGGGGGCGGAAGAAGGTCGGCTACACCTTC.

This rearrangement joins TRBV7-9 to TRBJ2-1; D call uncertain. Trimming stripped 1 base from V and 7 bases from J, with 11 bases between. Germline V gene lookup returns CDR1 SEHNR and CDR2 FQNEAQ (reference sequence). This CDR3 region has 14 residues. This CDR3 reads CASSLVASGNEQFF. The CDR3, as DNA: TGTGCCAGCAGCTTAGTTGCTAGTGGGAATGAGCAGTTCTTC. Supplemented by reference TRBV7-9 and TRBJ2-1, the full variable domain reads DTGVSQNPRHKITKRGQNVTFRCDPISEHNRLYWYRQTLGQGPEFLTYFQNEAQLEKSRLLSDRFSAERPKGSFSTLEIQRTEQGDSAMYLCASSLVASGNEQFFGPGTRLTVL.

The rearrangement links TRBV28 to TRBJ1-2; TRBD1 aligns across 11 bases. The germline CDR1 and CDR2 sequences are MDHEN and SYDVKM. The CDR3 spans 14 residues. V trimming: 8 bases; J trimming: 8 bases; junction bases outside the gene matches: 10. CDR3 loop: CASVRTGGFYGYTF. In nucleotides, the CDR3 is TGTGCCAGCGTGCGGACAGGGGGCTTCTACGGCTACACCTTC.

CDR3 coding DNA: TGCAGTGCCCCTGGGACTAGCGGGGGGGCCGCGCAGTATTTT. Its protein product is CSAPGTSGGAAQYF. The chain couples TRBV20-1 to TRBJ2-3; 16 bases are a match to TRBD2. Trimming cost V 6 bases and J 10 bases; bases outside gene matches: 7. The CDR3 totals 14 residues. Germline CDR1 and CDR2: DFQATT and SNEGSKA (reference sequence).

V gene TRBV3-1 combines with J gene TRBJ2-1; 9 bases are shared with TRBD2. V shed 1 base, J shed 7 bases, and the junction held 11 bases outside the gene matches. Germline CDR1 is LGHDT and CDR2 is YNNKEL (reference sequence). The CDR3 covers 17 residues. The CDR3 sequence is CASSQVPARGGANEQFF. Written as DNA, the CDR3 is TGTGCCAGCAGCCAAGTACCCGCTCGCGGGGGGGCGAATGAGCAGTTCTTC.

The J gene is TRBJ1-6, the V gene TRBV20-1; D unclear. V gave up 1 base and J gave up 11 bases, with 12 bases separating them. From germline, CDR1 is DFQATT and CDR2 SNEGSKA (reference sequence). The CDR3 extends over 13 amino acids. The CDR3: CSARVVGTPPLHF. The DNA for the CDR3 is TGCAGTGCTAGAGTCGTGGGAACTCCACCCCTCCACTTT.

The chain employs TRBV28 and TRBJ1-2; D uncertain. V lost 7 bases to trimming and J lost 5 bases, with 17 bases between them. Germline V lookup: CDR1 MDHEN, CDR2 SYDVKM. The CDR3 is made up of 14 amino acids. The CDR3 sequence is CASTLGGRRYGYTF. As DNA, the CDR3 is TGTGCCAGCACCCTAGGAGGACGGAGATATGGCTACACCTTC.

The chain has TRBV3-1 and TRBJ2-5; the D is unclear. Trimming shortened V by 1 base and J by 5 bases, and 14 bases separated the two germline ends. Germline values: CDR1 LGHDT, CDR2 YNNKEL (reference sequence). The CDR3 extends over 15 amino acids. CDR3 in amino acids: CASSQVDTLGETQYF. Here the CDR3 DNA reads TGTGCCAGCAGCCAAGTCGACACCTTAGGGGAGACCCAGTACTTC.

In its sample, this clonotype was seen a few times. The chain has TRBV12-3 or TRBV12-4 and TRBJ2-7; tentatively, D is TRBD1 (6 bases). The V and J ends lost 6 bases and 2 bases respectively, with 8 bases between them. The CDR3 consists of 12 residues. The CDR3 loop reads CASRQGPYEQYF. CDR3 DNA: TGTGCCAGCAGGCAGGGGCCCTACGAGCAGTACTTC.

The chain couples TRBV5-1 to TRBJ2-5; D is possibly TRBD1 (6 bases). CDR3 length equals 13 residues. Trimming left V 4 bases short and J 7 bases short, with 14 bases between. Germline V gives CDR1 SGHRS, CDR2 YFSETQ. CDR3 protein: CASSLDSFATQYF. The CDR3 DNA reads as TGCGCCAGCAGCCTGGACAGCTTCGCGACCCAGTACTTC. Based on the CDR3 plus reference TRBV5-1 and TRBJ2-5, the full variable domain is KAGVTQTPRYLIKTRGQQVTLSCSPISGHRSVSWYQQTPGQGLQFLFEYFSETQRNKGNFPGRFSGRQFSNSRSEMNVSTLELGDSALYLCASSLDSFATQYFGPGTRLLVL.

The chain combines TRBV23-1 with TRBJ2-1, with unresolved D. TRBV23-1 is identified as an open reading frame with a role that is uncertain. The CDR3 has 10 amino acids. Between the trimmed V and J ends, which lost 7 bases and 10 bases, there was a span of 8 bases. This CDR3 is CASKDVEQFF. CDR3 DNA sequence: TGCGCCAGCAAGGACGTGGAGCAGTTCTTC.

The J gene is TRBJ2-7, the V gene TRBV29-1; 11 bases map to TRBD1. Germline V CDR1 and CDR2: SQVTM, ANQGSEA. The CDR3 length is 13 residues. V shed 3 bases and J 7 bases; nucleotides not matched to a gene: 5. For the CDR3, the DNA is TGCAGCGTTGAGGACAGGGGGCGAGGTGAGCAGTACTTC. This encodes CSVEDRGRGEQYF.

This sequence joins TRBV2 and TRBJ2-5, with D possibly matching TRBD1 (6 bases). This CDR3 contains 15 residues. Germline values: CDR1 SNHLY, CDR2 FYNNEI. Trimming removed 9 bases from V and 1 base from J, with 18 bases in between. In DNA, the CDR3 is TGTGCCAGTAGGGGGTGGGGCCGACCCCAAGAGACCCAGTACTTC. It specifies CASRGWGRPQETQYF.

The chain combines TRBV20-1 with TRBJ2-2, with 14 nucleotides matching TRBD2. The germline gives CDR1 DFQATT, CDR2 SNEGSKA (reference sequence). With V trimmed by 5 bases and J by 5 bases, 4 bases remained unmatched. The length of the CDR3 is 15 residues. The CDR3 DNA is TGCAGTGCTGGGACTAGCGGGAGACAAACCGGGGAGCTGTTTTTT. Protein sequence: CSAGTSGRQTGELFF.

The chain carries TRBV5-4 and TRBJ2-6; D remains ambiguous. There are 15 residues in the CDR3. Germline V CDR1 and CDR2: SGHNT, YYREEE (reference sequence). With 4 bases removed from V and 0 bases from J, the gap between germline ends came to 8 bases. The CDR3 region has the DNA TGTGCCAGCAGCCCCGATTACTCTGGGGCCAACGTCCTGACTTTC. It is translated as CASSPDYSGANVLTF. Full variable domain (remainder filled in from reference TRBV5-4 and TRBJ2-6): ETGVTQSPTHLIKTRGQQVTLRCSSQSGHNTVSWYQQALGQGPQFIFQYYREEENGRGNFPPRFSGLQFPNYSSELNVNALELDDSALYLCASSPDYSGANVLTFGAGSRLTVL.

This rearrangement joins TRBV9 to TRBJ2-1, with D possibly being TRBD1 or TRBD2 (5 bases each). Deletions cut 4 bases from V and 14 bases from J, with 19 bases between. CDR1 is SGDLS, CDR2 YYNGEE, per germline. The CDR3 runs 13 residues. The CDR3 DNA follows: TGTGCCAGCAGCTTCACAATAGGGGCGGAGGAGTTCTTC. Amino acid sequence: CASSFTIGAEEFF.

This clonotype has only a few counts. The V gene is TRBV3-1, the J gene TRBJ2-7; D not certain. CDR1 and CDR2 from the germline V gene are LGHDT and YNNKEL (reference sequence). V lost 3 bases to trimming and J lost 1 base, with 7 bases between them. The CDR3 consists of 13 residues. CDR3 nucleotides: TGTGCCAGCAGCCATGGCCGTTCCTACGAGCAGTACTTC. Encoded protein: CASSHGRSYEQYF.

This clonotype was detected only once. V and J are TRBV24-1 and TRBJ2-5, with TRBD1 as a possible D gene (5 bases). The CDR3 consists of 15 residues. In germline, CDR1 is KGHDR, CDR2 SFDVKD. V was pared by 1 base and J by 5 bases, with 13 bases between. The CDR3 sequence: CATSDLLRGWETQYF. CDR3 nucleotides: TGTGCCACCAGTGATTTACTAAGGGGATGGGAGACCCAGTACTTC.